These 31 T cell receptor beta chains originate from one sample sequenced in a study of metastatic and nonmetastatic thyroid tumors. TCRdb reassembled clones from the PCR reads with MiXCR. The sample has about 24,000 clones, roughly 18% seen once; the top ten hold approximately 4.2%. Treatment of any kind had been given to no patient before thyroid surgery. Sequencing used blood. All receptors come from a male donor with papillary thyroid cancer or a benign thyroid nodule (not recorded which). Some clones in this sample may be carry-over from other donors' samples.

CDR3 loop: CASILKGGGGELFF. The CDR3 DNA sequence: TGTGCCAGCATTCTAAAGGGGGGGGGCGGGGAGCTGTTTTTT. V gene TRBV6-2 or TRBV6-3 combines with J gene TRBJ2-2; D is perhaps TRBD2 (7 bases). The CDR3 is 14 amino acids. Per the germline V gene, CDR1 is MNHEY and CDR2 is SVGEGT. With 7 bases removed from V and 7 bases from J, the gap between germline ends came to 16 bases.

This clone is categorized as medium-sized. The gene calls are TRBV6-5 and TRBJ2-7; the D call may be TRBD1 or TRBD2 (5 bases each). Between the trimmed V and J ends, which lost 0 bases and 1 base, there was a span of 16 bases. Per the germline V gene, CDR1 is MNHEY and CDR2 is SVGAGI. CDR3 length: 17 amino acids. CDR3: CASSYSIGASNSYEQYF. The CDR3 DNA follows: TGTGCCAGCAGTTACTCGATCGGGGCGTCGAATTCCTACGAGCAGTACTTC.

In this sample, this clone turned up many times. The V and J genes are TRBV5-6 and TRBJ2-7; D gene uncertain. CDR3 length equals 14 residues. Germline assignment: CDR1 SGHDT and CDR2 YYEEEE. Trimming pared 2 bases from V and 2 bases from J, leaving 11 bases between. The DNA for the CDR3 is TGTGCCAGCAGCTTTCCCCGACACACCTACGAGCAGTACTTC. It is translated as CASSFPRHTYEQYF. Full variable domain (remainder filled in from reference TRBV5-6 and TRBJ2-7): DAGVTQSPTHLIKTRGQQVTLRCSPKSGHDTVSWYQQALGQGPQFIFQYYEEEERQRGNFPDRFSGHQFPNYSSELNVNALLLGDSALYLCASSFPRHTYEQYFGPGTRLTVT.

The chain recombines TRBV18 with TRBJ1-4; D gene ambiguous. Germline CDR1 and CDR2: KGHSH and LQKENI. V dropped 2 bases and J dropped 4 bases, with 8 bases sitting between them. CDR3 size: 14 residues. The CDR3 loop is CASSPGSNNEKLFF. The CDR3 DNA follows: TGTGCCAGCTCACCAGGGAGTAATAATGAAAAACTGTTTTTT.

This chain connects TRBV9 to TRBJ2-2; a weak D match, TRBD2 (6 bases). V was trimmed by 0 bases and J by 1 base, leaving 7 bases between them. Germline assignment: CDR1 SGDLS and CDR2 YYNGEE. The CDR3 is made up of 15 amino acids. CDR3 sequence reads: CASSVVAVNTGELFF. The CDR3 DNA follows: TGTGCCAGCAGCGTAGTAGCGGTGAACACCGGGGAGCTGTTTTTT.

The V gene is TRBV19, the J gene TRBJ1-5; 8 bases align to TRBD1. Germline V CDR1 and CDR2: LNHDA, SQIVND (reference sequence). The CDR3 totals 16 residues. Trimming took 5 bases from V and 2 from J; bases not matched to a gene: 8. Written as DNA, the CDR3 is TGTGCCAGTAGTCGTCTCCAGGGGGCCGGCAATCAGCCCCAGCATTTT. It encodes CASSRLQGAGNQPQHF.

There are many counts of this clone. The V and J genes are TRBV9 and TRBJ2-1; 8 bases map to TRBD1. Germline assignment: CDR1 SGDLS and CDR2 YYNGEE. The CDR3 consists of 14 residues. After removal of 0 bases from V and 9 bases from J, the junction contained 5 bases not matched to a gene. CDR3 loop: CASSVGPGGPEQFF. The CDR3, as DNA: TGTGCCAGCAGCGTAGGCCCAGGGGGCCCTGAGCAGTTCTTC.

The V and J genes are TRBV10-3 and TRBJ2-7; 11 bases agree with TRBD2. CDR1 and CDR2 (germline): ENHRY, SYGVKD. The CDR3 length is 17 residues. Trimming at V came to 0 bases and at J to 2 bases, leaving 6 bases not matched to a gene. CDR3 DNA: TGTGCCATCAGTGAGTCACAGACTAGCGGGGACACCTACGAGCAGTACTTC. Translation gives CAISESQTSGDTYEQYF.

There are many counts of this clone. Additional DNA sequences in this sample encode the identical CDR3. The chain's CDR3 is CASSQDRGYEQYF. The CDR3 DNA sequence: TGCGCCAGCAGCCAAGATCGGGGATACGAGCAGTACTTC. The V gene is TRBV4-1, the J gene TRBJ2-7, with a weak D call TRBD2 (5 bases). The germline V gene encodes CDR1 MGHRA and CDR2 YSYEKL. With 0 bases removed from V and 4 bases from J, the gap between germline ends came to 7 bases. The CDR3 has 13 amino acids.

This clone was recorded at least ten times. The chain uses TRBV18 and TRBJ2-1, with 11 nucleotides matching TRBD2. Germline-derived CDR1 and CDR2 are KGHSH and LQKENI. The J segment lost 0 bases and the V segment lost 4 bases, leaving 2 bases of the junction unmatched. CDR3 length equals 16 residues. CDR3 bases: TGTGCCAGCTCACGGGGACTAGCGGTCTCCTACAATGAGCAGTTCTTC. Encoded protein: CASSRGLAVSYNEQFF.

V is TRBV9 and J is TRBJ2-3, with 11 bases that match TRBD2. From germline, CDR1 is SGDLS and CDR2 YYNGEE. This CDR3 spans 18 amino acids. V lost 3 bases, J lost 0 bases, and 9 bases stayed unmatched. The CDR3 loop is CASSDGTSGIGSTDTQYF. The CDR3 DNA reads as TGTGCCAGCAGCGACGGGACTAGCGGTATAGGTAGCACAGATACGCAGTATTTT.

This rearrangement joins TRBV20-1 to TRBJ1-5; possible D gene TRBD1, 5 bases. Trimming stripped 6 bases from V and 2 bases from J, with 14 bases between. The CDR3 spans 14 residues. From germline, CDR1 is DFQATT and CDR2 SNEGSKA (reference sequence). CDR3 DNA: TGCAGTGCCCAAGAGGGGTCAGGCAATCAGCCCCAGCATTTT. Translation gives CSAQEGSGNQPQHF.

This clone was detected many times. This chain links TRBV7-6 with TRBJ2-1, with 7 positions matching TRBD2. This CDR3 has 17 amino acids. V was pared by 3 bases and J by 0 bases, with 8 bases of the junction left unmatched. Germline V gives CDR1 SGHVS, CDR2 FNYEAQ. The CDR3 loop reads CASSLGLAESSYNEQFF. The CDR3 DNA follows: TGTGCCAGCAGCTTGGGGCTAGCGGAGAGCTCCTACAATGAGCAGTTCTTC.

This clone has a handful of counts. The J gene is TRBJ2-1, the V gene TRBV6-1; no clear D. The CDR3 sequence is 13 residues long. Germline CDR1 reads MNHNS; CDR2 reads SASEGT. The germline V and J ends were trimmed by 7 bases and 4 bases, with 11 bases remaining between them. Here the CDR3 DNA reads TGTGCCAGCAACTACTTCGCTTACAATGAGCAGTTCTTC. Amino acids: CASNYFAYNEQFF.

The chain is built from TRBV27 and TRBJ2-7; 8 nucleotides line up with TRBD1. V was clipped by 9 bases and J by 7 bases; unmatched bases: 8. Germline CDR1 reads MNHEY; CDR2 reads SMNVEV (reference sequence). CDR3 size: 12 residues. The CDR3 DNA reads TGTGCCAGTCCAAAGACAGGGGTAGAGCAGTACTTC. Residues: CASPKTGVEQYF.

By its share, this clone is medium-sized (0.01 to 0.1%). The J gene is TRBJ2-7, the V gene TRBV7-9; D unresolved. Trimming shortened V by 5 bases and J by 0 bases, and 5 bases separated the two germline ends. There are 12 residues in the CDR3. Germline V gives CDR1 SEHNR, CDR2 FQNEAQ (reference sequence). The CDR3 here is CASSATSYEQYF. The CDR3, as DNA: TGTGCCAGCAGCGCGACCTCCTACGAGCAGTACTTC.

Many counts were recorded for this clone. This chain connects TRBV30 to TRBJ2-5, with a tentative D call TRBD1 (5 bases). V was trimmed by 4 bases and J by 1 base, leaving 16 bases between them. The CDR3 loop spans 15 amino acids. Germline CDR1 GTSNPN, CDR2 SVGIG (reference sequence). The CDR3 sequence: CAWMRLGAPQETQYF. The DNA for the CDR3 is TGTGCCTGGATGAGATTAGGGGCCCCCCAAGAGACCCAGTACTTC. The full variable domain, rest sourced from reference TRBV30 and TRBJ2-5, is SQTIHQWPATLVQPVGSPLSLECTVEGTSNPNLYWYRQAAGRGLQLLFYSVGIGQISSEVPQNLSASRPQDRQFILSSKKLLLSDSGFYLCAWMRLGAPQETQYFGPGTRLLVL.

This clone is labeled as medium-sized (0.01 to 0.1%). The V gene is TRBV28, the J gene TRBJ2-7, with D perhaps matching TRBD1 or TRBD2 (5 bases each). The ends were cut back, 2 bases at V and 6 bases at J, with 11 bases in the middle. From germline, CDR1 is MDHEN and CDR2 SYDVKM. The CDR3 spans 13 residues. This chain's CDR3 is CASSLGTGSEQYF. The CDR3 DNA reads TGTGCCAGCAGTTTAGGGACGGGTTCCGAGCAGTACTTC.

This clone came up many times. The V gene is TRBV10-2, the J gene TRBJ1-3; D not resolved. The CDR3 extends over 15 amino acids. Trimming took off 0 bases at V and 2 bases at J, with 8 bases between the two ends. Germline V gene sequence: CDR1 WSHSY, CDR2 SAAADI. CDR3 bases: TGCGCCAGCAGTGAGTCGACTGGGACTGGAAACACCATATATTTT. Translation gives CASSESTGTGNTIYF.

On this clone itself: With a much larger clone just one base away, this may be a read error. V gene TRBV5-8 combines with J gene TRBJ1-1; possibly TRBD1 for D (5 bases). The V gene lost 3 bases and the J gene lost 6 bases, with 9 bases spanning the gap. Germline CDR1 and CDR2: SGHTS and YDEGEE. This CDR3 has 12 residues. CDR3 sequence (DNA): TGTGCCAGCAGCTGGGGCATGTCTGAAGCTTTCTTT. It translates to CASSWGMSEAFF.

This clone was seen at least ten times. The chain employs TRBV12-5 and TRBJ1-5; TRBD1 aligns across 7 bases. This CDR3 contains 13 residues. Germline loops: CDR1 LGHNT, CDR2 FRNRAP. Losses at the gene ends were 7 bases for V and 4 bases for J; bases not matched to a gene: 4. DNA for the CDR3: TGTGCTAGTGCTGGGACAGAAAATCAGCCCCAGCATTTT. Protein: CASAGTENQPQHF.

There are many counts of this clone. V is TRBV27 and J is TRBJ1-5, with D hard to call. The CDR3 is 13 residues long. Germline V CDR1 and CDR2: MNHEY, SMNVEV (reference sequence). Trimming cost V 6 bases and J 7 bases, with 13 bases left between them. The CDR3 reads CASRRVGGQPQHF. The CDR3 DNA reads TGTGCCAGCAGAAGAGTAGGTGGGCAGCCCCAGCATTTT.

This clone was detected ten times or more. V usage is TRBV11-3 and J usage is TRBJ1-1; 7 bases line up with TRBD1. V lost 5 bases to trimming and J lost 4 bases; unmatched junction nucleotides: 4. CDR1 and CDR2 from the germline V gene are SGHNT and YENEEA. The CDR3 is 13 amino acids. The CDR3 sequence: CASSTTGATEAFF. DNA for the CDR3: TGTGCCAGCAGCACCACAGGGGCCACTGAAGCTTTCTTT.

This clone was recorded once. The V call is TRBV30, the J call TRBJ2-1, with 7 nucleotides matching TRBD2. This CDR3 has 13 amino acids. V shed 0 bases, J shed 4 bases, and the junction held 0 bases outside the gene matches. From germline, CDR1 is GTSNPN and CDR2 SVGIG (reference sequence). The CDR3 reads CAWSVSGYNEQFF. CDR3 DNA: TGTGCCTGGAGTGTTAGCGGGTACAATGAGCAGTTCTTC.

Only a few counts were recorded for this clone. The chain combines TRBV6-1 with TRBJ2-3, with 7 bases matching TRBD2. V lost 3 bases to trimming and J lost 2 bases; unmatched junction nucleotides: 5. CDR3 length equals 15 residues. The germline gives CDR1 MNHNS, CDR2 SASEGT. The CDR3 coding sequence is TGTGCCAGCAGTGATGGTGCGGGAGACACAGATACGCAGTATTTT. As protein: CASSDGAGDTDTQYF.

This clone was observed a handful of times. The chain uses TRBV7-9 and TRBJ2-7; D is undetermined. With 2 bases removed from V and 3 bases from J, the gap between germline ends came to 14 bases. The CDR3 spans 15 residues. Looked up from germline, CDR1 is SEHNR and CDR2 is FQNEAQ (reference sequence). Written as DNA, the CDR3 is TGTGCCAGCAGCTTATCCGGGTATACCTTCTACGAGCAGTACTTC. This sequence encodes CASSLSGYTFYEQYF. The complete variable domain, with remaining parts taken from reference TRBV7-9 and TRBJ2-7, reads DTGVSQNPRHKITKRGQNVTFRCDPISEHNRLYWYRQTLGQGPEFLTYFQNEAQLEKSRLLSDRFSAERPKGSFSTLEIQRTEQGDSAMYLCASSLSGYTFYEQYFGPGTRLTVT.

V usage is TRBV5-1 and J usage is TRBJ1-4; possibly TRBD1 for D (6 bases). The V and J ends lost 1 base and 8 bases respectively, with 15 bases between them. The CDR3 covers 15 residues. Germline V lookup: CDR1 SGHRS, CDR2 YFSETQ. Written as DNA, the CDR3 is TGCGCCAGCAGCTTGTACCGGGGGCTAGACGAAAAACTGTTTTTT. Translated: CASSLYRGLDEKLFF.

This clone occurred many times. The chain couples TRBV7-2 to TRBJ2-2; 13 positions agree with TRBD2. Trimming took 1 base from V and 6 from J; bases not matched to a gene: 5. There are 17 residues in the CDR3. CDR1 is SGHTA, CDR2 FQGNSA, per germline. This CDR3 reads CASSLGLAGGFSGELFF. The CDR3 DNA follows: TGTGCCAGCAGCTTAGGACTAGCGGGAGGATTTTCCGGGGAGCTGTTTTTT.

This clone came up a few times. The V gene is TRBV10-1, the J gene TRBJ2-1; 9 bases line up with TRBD2. Germline trimming cut 5 bases from V and 12 bases from J; bases unmatched to any gene: 11. Germline V gives CDR1 WNHNN, CDR2 SYGVQD (reference sequence). The CDR3 totals 14 residues. Written as DNA, the CDR3 is TGCGCCAGCAGTCCAGGGTGGGCTAGCGGGGCGCAGTTCTTC. As protein: CASSPGWASGAQFF.

A word on this clone: This could be a read error, since a much larger clone is one nucleotide away. This specimen includes other DNA sequences encoding the same CDR3. The J gene is TRBJ2-4, the V gene TRBV2; D is undetermined. The germline V gene has CDR1 SNHLY and CDR2 FYNNEI. The CDR3 length is 15 residues. The CDR3 bases are TGTGCAAGCAGTACGAGATATCTAGCCAAAAACATTCAGTACTTC. This translates into CASSTRYLAKNIQYF.

The chain uses TRBV7-9 and TRBJ2-7; a weak D match, TRBD1 (6 bases). Germline V gene sequence: CDR1 SEHNR, CDR2 FQNEAQ (reference sequence). This CDR3 contains 13 residues. Trimming left V 3 bases short and J 6 bases short, with 12 bases between. The CDR3 DNA is TGTGCCAGCAGCTTCGCAGGGGCCGTCGAGCAGTACTTC. It is translated as CASSFAGAVEQYF.